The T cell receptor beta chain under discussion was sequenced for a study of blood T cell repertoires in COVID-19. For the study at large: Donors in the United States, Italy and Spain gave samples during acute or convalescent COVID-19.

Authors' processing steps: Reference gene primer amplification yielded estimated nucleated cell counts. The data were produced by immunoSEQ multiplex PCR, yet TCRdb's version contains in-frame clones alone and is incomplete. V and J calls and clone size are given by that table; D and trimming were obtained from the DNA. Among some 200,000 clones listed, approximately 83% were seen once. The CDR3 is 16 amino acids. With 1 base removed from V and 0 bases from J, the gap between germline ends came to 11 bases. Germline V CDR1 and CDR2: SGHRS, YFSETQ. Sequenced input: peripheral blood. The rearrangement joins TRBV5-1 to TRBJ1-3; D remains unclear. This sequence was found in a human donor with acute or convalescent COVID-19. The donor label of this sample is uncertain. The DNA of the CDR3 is TGCGCCAGCAGCTTGACAGCCACCGGCTCTGGAAACACCATATATTTT. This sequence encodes CASSLTATGSGNTIYF.